This T cell receptor beta chain was documented in a study of shared clonotypes between healthy human individuals. This table comes from immunoSEQ multiplex PCR, and its TCRdb copy is limited to in-frame clones, with some not included. The profile covers some 2,000,000 clones, with 85% to 95% appearing a single time and 0.13% taken by the ten largest. Naive CD45RA+ and memory CD45RA-negative subsets were split from CD4+ cells. V was clipped by 5 bases and J by 1 base, with 8 bases between them. Germline CDR1 reads SGHTA; CDR2 reads FQGTGA. CDR3 length equals 13 residues. This receptor was identified in a man between 18 and 29 years old in good health. Sequencing was performed on naive CD4+ T cells sorted from blood. Subset specified: CD45RA+ positively selected. The chain recombines TRBV7-3 with TRBJ2-5; D is possibly TRBD2 (7 bases). In DNA, the CDR3 is TGTGCCAGCAGCGCGGGGGCCCAAGAGACCCAGTACTTC. Translated, it gives CASSAGAQETQYF.